This TCR beta chain appears in the sequencing data of a study of blood T cell repertoires in COVID-19. Turning to the study itself: The analysed material was cDNA or gDNA that came from T cells, B-cell-depleted T cells, or PBMCs.

Per the original methods: Using reference gene primer amplification, nucleated cell counts were estimated. The repertoire was sequenced with immunoSEQ multiplex PCR; TCRdb's copy has only in-frame clones and lacks some. Clone size and the V and J calls come from that table; the DNA yielded D and trimming. The table records around 400,000 clones, approximately 89% of them present only once. Losses at the gene ends were 4 bases for V and 4 bases for J; bases not matched to a gene: 3. This CDR3 comprises 13 residues. In germline, CDR1 is MDHEN, CDR2 SYDVKM. Followed longitudinally, the Seattle patients had been enrolled during active infection.

This chain uses TRBV28 with TRBJ1-1, with 7 bases identical to TRBD1. The sample consisted of peripheral blood. This sequence originates from a woman aged 55-69 years with COVID-19, enrolled during active disease. The CDR3 DNA reads TGTGCCAGCAGTTCCGGACAGGTCACTGAAGCTTTCTTT. Translating gives CASSSGQVTEAFF.